The source of this T cell receptor (beta chain) is a study of persistence of HIV-infected CD4 T cells. At the level of the study: Multiple blood draws of up to roughly 200 mL, except two donors with single leukapheresis. General observations from the study: TCRbeta richness was lower in CMV- and Gag-responding cells than in anti-CD3/anti-CD28-responding cells.

The immunoSEQ assay was version 4, run in survey mode. Produced via immunoSEQ multiplex PCR; TCRdb's table is partial and in-frame only. The sample carries about 13,000 clones, about 69% recorded once. Overlapping HIV-1 Gag 15-mer peptides at roughly 1 ug per peptide per mL were used. Responding CD4+ T cells were sorted by upregulation of both CD40 ligand and CD69. Stimulated PBMCs had first been depleted of CD8+ T cells. A note on this clone: Its matching antigen is unknown.

The CDR3 extends over 15 amino acids. The junction had 9 bases not matched to a gene; V was cut back by 4 bases and J by 8 bases. Germline V lookup: CDR1 SGHAT, CDR2 FQNNGV. J is TRBJ1-4 and V is TRBV11-2; 8 nucleotides line up with TRBD1. The sample consisted of CD4+ T cells sorted from PBMCs after roughly 18-hour stimulation, taken from a patient who received antiretroviral therapy. This receptor was obtained from an adult man with HIV who was CMV-seropositive. CDR3 DNA: TGTGCCAGCAGCTCCGACAGGGGTTCGCCGGAAAAACTGTTTTTT. Its protein product is CASSSDRGSPEKLFF.